What follows describes a single T cell receptor (beta chain). Antigen unknown. The sequenced patients had an expansion of CD8+CD57+ cells seen by flow cytometry. Genomic DNA acted as the template from which TCR beta VDJ combination and CDR3 sequence profiling were carried out. TCRdb recomputed calls from the reads with MiXCR, one row per CDR3 protein. This table holds around 200,000 distinct CDR3 sequences, 48% found once. The data derive from a study of CD8+CD57+ T cells in acquired aplastic anemia. Study-level findings and limits: Comparison of patients with controls identified nearly 30 shared CD8+ CDR3 sequences.

Looked up from germline, CDR1 is LNHNV and CDR2 is YYDKDF (reference sequence). CDR3 length equals 14 residues. The V gene lost 5 bases and the J gene lost 8 bases, with 18 bases spanning the gap. The rearrangement links TRBV15 to TRBJ1-2, with D possibly matching TRBD1 (5 bases). This sequence was found in a human donor with aplastic anemia. The specimen sequenced was sorted CD4+, CD8+, or CD8+CD57+ T cells (not recorded which) from PBMCs. CDR3 nucleotides: TGTGCCACCAGCGATCACGGAAGGGGCTCAGGCTACACCTTC. This encodes CATSDHGRGSGYTF.